These T cell receptor beta chains were read from a single sample in a study of read filtering for tumor transcriptome and immune sequencing. TCRdb re-analysed the reads in MiXCR, keeping a single row per CDR3 protein. The sample carries around 23,000 distinct CDR3 sequences, 20% to 25% recorded once. Sequencing was performed on a population of CD138-negative cells sorted from bone marrow. These receptors were obtained from a donor at least 40 years old with multiple myeloma. CDR3s include the opening cysteine and the closing phenylalanine or tryptophan. The D gene is left open where the match is weak. Some rows have no size entry. The others give once, few or many, or a class for an expanded clone.

J | V | D | size | DNA | CDR3
TRBJ2-1 | TRBV7-3 | - | many | TGTGCCAGCAGTTTACAGACCGATCTGGAGCAGTTCTTC | CASSLQTDLEQFF
TRBJ2-1 | TRBV5-1 | TRBD1 | many | TGCGCCAGCAGCCCGGACAGGGATAGTGAGCAGTTCTTC | CASSPDRDSEQFF
TRBJ2-1 | TRBV20-1 | - | many | TGCAGTGCTAGAGATGCACGCCTACCGAAGATGAGTGAGCAGTTCTTC | CSARDARLPKMSEQFF
TRBJ2-5 | TRBV2 | - | - | TGTGCCAGCCAGGAGGCGTTGCATCAAGAGACCCAGTACTTC | CASQEALHQETQYF
TRBJ2-6 | TRBV11-2 | - | many | TGTGCCAGCAGCCCCTCTGGGGCCAACGTCCTGACTTTC | CASSPSGANVLTF
TRBJ1-5 | TRBV4-1 | TRBD1 | many | TGCGCCAGCAGCCGCGGACAGGGAGGAAATCAGCCCCAGCATTTT | CASSRGQGGNQPQHF
TRBJ1-5 | TRBV18 | TRBD1 | medium-sized | TGTGCCAGCTCACCAGGAGGCCAGGGGGATCAGCCCCAGCATTTT | CASSPGGQGDQPQHF
TRBJ1-4 | TRBV3-1 | - | - | TGTGCCAGCAGCACCAGACAGACAACTAATGAAAAACTGTTTTTT | CASSTRQTTNEKLFF
TRBJ2-3 | TRBV7-3 | TRBD2 | many | TGTGCCAGCAGCCCGGGGACTAGTGGGGGGGATACGCAGTATTTT | CASSPGTSGGDTQYF
TRBJ2-6 | TRBV14 | - | - | TGTACCAGTAGCCAACAAGGGGCCAACGTCCTGACTTTC | CTSSQQGANVLTF
TRBJ1-5 | TRBV12-3/TRBV12-4 | TRBD1 | many | TGTGCCAGCACCCAGACAGGGGGCAATCAGCCCCAGCATTTT | CASTQTGGNQPQHF
TRBJ2-6 | TRBV7-8 | TRBD1 | many | TGTGCCAGCAGGATCAGGGGGTTCTCTGGGGCCAACGTCCTGACTTTC | CASRIRGFSGANVLTF
TRBJ2-3 | TRBV7-9 | - | - | TGTGCCAGCAGCTTAGTTGCGAGGACAGATACGCAGTATTTT | CASSLVARTDTQYF
TRBJ2-1 | TRBV10-3 | - | - | TGTGCCATCACCCTCGGCTGGGGGGCCGAGGGCGATGAGCAGTTCTTC | CAITLGWGAEGDEQFF
TRBJ1-5 | TRBV7-2 | TRBD1 | many | TGTGCCAGCAGCCCGGGGACAGGGAGGAATCAGCCCCAGCATTTT | CASSPGTGRNQPQHF
TRBJ2-5 | TRBV7-8 | - | many | TGTGCCAGCAGCTTAGTGGGTCGGGCTGGGTACTTC | CASSLVGRAGYF
TRBJ2-3 | TRBV7-9 | TRBD2 | many | TGTGCCAGCAGTCCTAGCGGGGGAGGAGATACGCAGTATTTT | CASSPSGGGDTQYF
TRBJ1-5 | TRBV20-1 | - | few | TGCAGTGCTAGAGCCGGGACGGGGGGCGTAAGCAATCAGCCCCAGCATTTT | CSARAGTGGVSNQPQHF
TRBJ1-2 | TRBV28 | - | many | TGTGCCAGCAGTTTCGGTGTCGGAACTAACTATGGCTACACCTTC | CASSFGVGTNYGYTF